These 24 T cell receptor beta chains came from one sample sequenced in a study of T cell responses to AZD1222 COVID-19 vaccine. Data came from immunoSEQ multiplex PCR; TCRdb stores just in-frame clones and leaves some out. The table records roughly 100,000 clones, about 88% of them present only once. Specimen: peripheral blood, collected on day 0 of AZD1222 vaccination. The origin of the receptors is an adult in good health.

For the CDR3, the DNA is TGTGCCAGCAGTGCAGTGGGGGCAGGAGTAGAGACCCAGTACTTC. Protein product: CASSAVGAGVETQYF. V usage is TRBV9 and J usage is TRBJ2-5; D perhaps matches TRBD1 (6 bases). Trimming left V 5 bases short and J 4 bases short, with 18 bases between. Per germline, CDR1 SGDLS and CDR2 YYNGEE. The length of the CDR3 is 15 residues.

This clone has just one count. This sequence joins TRBV28 and TRBJ1-1; 8 nucleotides match TRBD1. Trimming took 4 bases from V and 4 from J; bases not matched to a gene: 5. This CDR3 has 14 residues. CDR1 MDHEN and CDR2 SYDVKM come from the germline V gene. The CDR3 here is CASSSSGQGTEAFF. The CDR3 DNA sequence: TGTGCCAGCAGTTCATCAGGACAGGGCACTGAAGCTTTCTTT.

This clone has only one observation. This rearrangement joins TRBV25-1 to TRBJ2-7, with no clear D. Trimming cost V 4 bases and J 6 bases, with 10 bases left between them. The CDR3 extends over 12 amino acids. Looked up from germline, CDR1 is MGHDK and CDR2 is SYGVNS. The CDR3: CASSGNDPEQYF. DNA for the CDR3: TGTGCCAGCAGTGGGAACGACCCCGAGCAGTACTTC.

This chain connects TRBV4-3 to TRBJ1-2; TRBD1 matches 7 bases. This CDR3 has 17 residues. The ends lost 3 bases at V and 1 base at J; junction bases unmatched: 11. From germline, CDR1 is LGHNA and CDR2 YSLEER. CDR3 protein: CASSHLNPGQINYGYTF. In DNA form, the CDR3 reads TGCGCCAGCAGCCACCTCAATCCGGGACAGATTAACTATGGCTACACCTTC.

The genes are TRBV18 and TRBJ1-1; D uncertain. This CDR3 is built from 13 residues. V was trimmed by 5 bases and J by 1 base, leaving 8 bases between them. CDR1 and CDR2 from the germline V gene are KGHSH and LQKENI. In nucleotides, the CDR3 is TGTGCCAGCTCAGGAAAGGGGAACACTGAAGCTTTCTTT. Protein sequence: CASSGKGNTEAFF.

V usage is TRBV12-3 or TRBV12-4 and J usage is TRBJ2-6; D not certain. The V end lost 3 bases, the J end lost 4 bases, and 4 bases lay between the germline ends. The CDR3 extends over 13 amino acids. CDR3 bases: TGTGCCAGCAGTTTTGGCGGGGCCAACGTCCTGACTTTC. Residues: CASSFGGANVLTF.

The chain combines TRBV9 with TRBJ2-5; no definite D call. Germline V lookup: CDR1 SGDLS, CDR2 YYNGEE. V lost 3 bases to trimming and J lost 0 bases, with 15 bases between them. This CDR3 contains 16 residues. CDR3 sequence (DNA): TGTGCCAGCAGCGCTTTAGGGTTCAGGAACCAAGAGACCCAGTACTTC. Translated, it gives CASSALGFRNQETQYF.

The CDR3 sequence is CASSLRSIGPSDTQYF. The CDR3 nucleotides read TGTGCCAGCAGCTTACGGTCCATAGGTCCTTCAGATACGCAGTATTTT. The chain employs TRBV7-8 and TRBJ2-3, with unresolved D. Germline CDR1 and CDR2: SGHVS and FQNEAQ. With 2 bases removed from V and 4 bases from J, the gap between germline ends came to 16 bases. The CDR3 is made up of 16 amino acids.

This clone has only a few counts. V usage is TRBV2 and J usage is TRBJ1-1, with 7 bases lining up with TRBD1. V was pared by 6 bases and J by 4 bases, with 2 bases of the junction left unmatched. From germline, CDR1 is SNHLY and CDR2 FYNNEI. There are 12 residues in the CDR3. The CDR3 is CASRQGSTEAFF. CDR3 DNA sequence: TGTGCCAGCAGACAGGGGAGCACTGAAGCTTTCTTT.

This rearrangement joins TRBV6-2 or TRBV6-3 to TRBJ1-1; D perhaps matches TRBD1 (5 bases). CDR3 length: 14 amino acids. Germline assignment: CDR1 MNHEY and CDR2 SVGEGT. V was cut by 4 bases and J by 1 base, with 10 bases left in between. CDR3 loop: CASSFAGGNTEAFF. The DNA for the CDR3 is TGTGCCAGCAGTTTCGCCGGGGGGAACACTGAAGCTTTCTTT.

V gene TRBV19 combines with J gene TRBJ2-3, with TRBD2 matching over 8 bases. Germline CDR1 LNHDA, CDR2 SQIVND (reference sequence). Unmatched junction bases numbered 8, after V lost 9 bases and J lost 6 bases. The CDR3 covers 13 residues. DNA for the CDR3: TGTGCCAGCCGGACTAGCATGGCGGATACGCAGTATTTT. It is translated as CASRTSMADTQYF.

The gene calls are TRBV9 and TRBJ2-1; D perhaps matches TRBD1 (6 bases). Trimming removed 0 bases at V and 3 bases at J, with 10 bases between. The CDR3 consists of 15 residues. Germline CDR1 SGDLS, CDR2 YYNGEE. Here the CDR3 reads CASSVVGDNYNEQFF. CDR3 bases: TGTGCCAGCAGCGTAGTTGGGGACAACTACAATGAGCAGTTCTTC. The full variable domain, in which reference TRBV9 and TRBJ2-1 provide the parts outside the CDR3, is DSGVTQTPKHLITATGQRVTLRCSPRSGDLSVYWYQQSLDQGLQFLIQYYNGEERAKGNILERFSAQQFPDLHSELNLSSLELGDSALYFCASSVVGDNYNEQFFGPGTRLTVL.

This clone was detected once. This chain joins TRBV30 and TRBJ2-3; 7 bases fit TRBD2. The germline V gene has CDR1 GTSNPN and CDR2 SVGIG (reference sequence). Trimming cost V 1 base and J 8 bases; bases outside gene matches: 3. This CDR3 has 12 residues. CDR3 sequence: CAWSAGLGTQYF. The CDR3 DNA reads as TGTGCCTGGAGTGCCGGACTAGGTACGCAGTATTTT.

This clone showed up just once. The chain combines TRBV28 with TRBJ1-1; 10 nucleotides align to TRBD1. The junction had 7 bases not matched to a gene; V was cut back by 3 bases and J by 0 bases. Germline V gene data show CDR1 as MDHEN and CDR2 as SYDVKM. CDR3 length: 17 residues. CDR3 bases: TGTGCCAGCAGTTTCGACAGGGGGCCAACCATGAACACTGAAGCTTTCTTT. Amino acid sequence: CASSFDRGPTMNTEAFF.

The rearrangement links TRBV10-2 to TRBJ1-1, with D perhaps matching TRBD1 (5 bases). V was trimmed by 7 bases and J by 1 base, leaving 10 bases between them. The germline V gene has CDR1 WSHSY and CDR2 SAAADI. CDR3 size: 13 residues. The CDR3 loop reads CASTIGQNTEAFF. The CDR3 coding sequence is TGCGCCAGCACTATAGGACAGAACACTGAAGCTTTCTTT.

The chain combines TRBV4-2 with TRBJ1-3, with TRBD2 matching over 9 bases. The J call may be in error: the DNA end matches TRBJ2-2 better. The CDR3 has 17 amino acids. Germline V CDR1 and CDR2: LGHNA, YNFKEQ. The CDR3 DNA is TGTGCCAGCAGCCCGAATCGACTAGCGGAGTTCATCGGGGAGCTGTTTTTT. This gives the protein CASSPNRLAEFIGELFF.

The CDR3 coding sequence is TGTGCCAGCAGCCAAGAACGGTTGACATCCTACGAGCAGTACTTC. Protein: CASSQERLTSYEQYF. This chain uses TRBV4-2 with TRBJ2-7; D unresolved. Germline assignment: CDR1 LGHNA and CDR2 YNFKEQ. CDR3 length: 15 amino acids. Trimming removed 0 bases at V and 1 base at J, with 10 bases between.

The J gene is TRBJ1-2, the V gene TRBV7-9, with D possibly matching TRBD1 (6 bases). This CDR3 contains 13 residues. Looked up from germline, CDR1 is SEHNR and CDR2 is FQNEAQ (reference sequence). V gave up 6 bases and J gave up 2 bases, with 10 bases separating them. The CDR3 nucleotides read TGTGCCAGCAGTCCAGGGGCAAACTATGGCTACACCTTC. It translates to CASSPGANYGYTF.

This sequence joins TRBV19 and TRBJ2-3; D call uncertain. CDR3 size: 15 residues. Looked up from germline, CDR1 is LNHDA and CDR2 is SQIVND (reference sequence). Trimming cost V 3 bases and J 0 bases, with 10 bases left between them. Here the CDR3 DNA reads TGTGCCAGTAGTATGGGTCGGTTTAGCACAGATACGCAGTATTTT. Amino acid sequence: CASSMGRFSTDTQYF.

The CDR3 nucleotides read TGCGCCAGCAGCCGACAAAGCACTAGCGGGGAAGAGACCCAGTACTTC. Translating gives CASSRQSTSGEETQYF. The rearrangement joins TRBV5-1 to TRBJ2-5; TRBD2 matches 10 bases. After removal of 4 bases from V and 3 bases from J, the junction contained 9 bases not matched to a gene. CDR3 length: 16 amino acids. Per germline, CDR1 SGHRS and CDR2 YFSETQ.

This chain links TRBV4-1 with TRBJ2-7; no definite D call. Trimming removed 0 bases at V and 6 bases at J, with 18 bases between. The CDR3 covers 16 residues. Germline CDR1 reads MGHRA; CDR2 reads YSYEKL. CDR3 DNA: TGCGCCAGCAGCCAAGAAGCTGGCCTTCCCGGCTCCGAGCAGTACTTC. Amino acid sequence: CASSQEAGLPGSEQYF.

The sample holds one count of this clone. The J gene is TRBJ1-1, the V gene TRBV7-3, with TRBD1 matching over 10 bases. Trimming removed 0 bases from V and 3 bases from J; junction bases left unmatched: 1. Per germline, CDR1 SGHTA and CDR2 FQGTGA. The CDR3 is made up of 15 amino acids. The DNA of the CDR3 is TGTGCCAGCAGCTTAACGGGGACAGGGGACACTGAAGCTTTCTTT. Protein product: CASSLTGTGDTEAFF.

The rearrangement joins TRBV4-3 to TRBJ1-2; possibly TRBD1 for D (6 bases). The CDR3 runs 14 residues. V was shortened by 0 bases and J by 8 bases, with 13 bases between the two germline ends. Germline V gives CDR1 LGHNA, CDR2 YSLEER. The CDR3 is CASSQDMGAQGYTF. DNA of the CDR3: TGCGCCAGCAGCCAAGATATGGGGGCTCAGGGCTACACCTTC.

The rearrangement joins TRBV2 to TRBJ2-2; D call uncertain. CDR1 and CDR2 from the germline V gene are SNHLY and FYNNEI. V was clipped by 4 bases and J by 1 base, with 7 bases between them. This CDR3 is 14 amino acids long. CDR3 DNA: TGTGCCAGCAGTGCGTGGGGGAACACCGGGGAGCTGTTTTTT. Its protein product is CASSAWGNTGELFF. The variable domain in full, with the rest retrieved from reference TRBV2 and TRBJ2-2, is EPEVTQTPSHQVTQMGQEVILRCVPISNHLYFYWYRQILGQKVEFLVSFYNNEISEKSEIFDDQFSVERPDGSNFTLKIRSTKLEDSAMYFCASSAWGNTGELFFGEGSRLTVL.